This TCR beta chain originates from a study of neurological immune-mediated disorders. General study findings and limits: CDR3 amino acid sequences of expanded clones were not shared across subjects, a result suggesting private repertoires in all groups. The most TCR clonal expansion was seen in HTLV-1-associated myelopathy, and the least was seen in multiple sclerosis, which fell below healthy controls.

Time point noted: longitudinal time-point 2. PBMCs stored at -80 C, numbering 2 million, were the origin of the unsorted libraries. This clonotype has a count of ten or more. Its antigen is currently unknown. With 10-nucleotide random UMIs included, cDNA was synthesized by 5'RACE. From the 5' RACE reads, TCRdb called clonotypes with MiXCR, one entry per CDR3 protein. The data contain about 49,000 distinct CDR3 sequences, around 13% of them singletons. Germline values: CDR1 DFQATT, CDR2 SNEGSKA (reference sequence). V lost 1 base, J lost 3 bases, and 7 bases lay in between. This CDR3 is 13 amino acids long.

The chain employs TRBV20-1 and TRBJ1-5; tentative D call: TRBD1 (5 bases). Specimen: PBMCs. The sequence came from a male donor with HTLV-1-associated myelopathy (HAM/TSP). CDR3 loop: CSARGGSNQPQHF. CDR3 sequence (DNA): TGCAGTGCTAGAGGGGGGTCCAATCAGCCCCAGCATTTT.